This T cell receptor beta chain emerged from a study of beta chain features in type 1 diabetes. Whole-study context: Patients did not differ from healthy donors in age, gender or cell yield. General study findings and limits: In all four CD4+ subsets, TCRB CDR3 length was significantly, moderately reduced in type 1 diabetes.

The whole isolated RNA underwent reverse transcription, so sequencing captured expressed TCRB transcripts. Repertoires were generated with immunoSEQ multiplex PCR, while TCRdb's copy carries only in-frame clones and drops some. Here the sample spans about 710,000 clones, roughly an eighth being singletons. In its sample, this clone was seen a few times. The antigen is undetermined. The CDR3 sequence is 16 residues long. The trim removed 2 bases at V and 3 bases at J, leaving 10 bases unmatched. Germline V gene sequence: CDR1 SGDLS, CDR2 YYNGEE. Donors contributed one heparinised blood draw apiece, averaging about 116 mL. Isolation of CD4+ naive, central memory, regulatory and stem cell-like memory cells was achieved by sorting via CD45RO/CCR7/CD25/CD127/CD95/CD27.

The rearrangement joins TRBV9 to TRBJ1-2, with 7 positions matching TRBD1. This clonotype was sampled from a man aged 18 to 30 with type 1 diabetes. The sequenced sample was naive CD4+ T cells from blood. CDR3 sequence (DNA): TGTGCCAGCAGCGTTGGAACACGGGACAGTCACTATGGCTACACCTTC. Translation gives CASSVGTRDSHYGYTF.